The 17 T cell receptor beta chains presented below share a single source sample, sequenced in a study of cytomegalovirus exposure and HLA in healthy donors. PCR involved 60 Vbeta and 13 Jbeta primers. Sequenced by immunoSEQ multiplex PCR; TCRdb stores in-frame clones only, minus some. The data show over 150,000 clones, with approximately 88% seen just once and around 0.93% held by the top ten. Sequencing was done on a sample of PBMCs. The receptors were sampled from a young woman in good health and CMV-seronegative.

The chain uses TRBV2 and TRBJ1-5, with 8 nucleotides matching TRBD1. Germline V CDR1 and CDR2: SNHLY, FYNNEI. The V segment lost 6 bases and the J segment 6 bases; nucleotides outside the gene matches: 4. The CDR3 is 13 amino acids. Here the CDR3 reads CASRDRVGQPQHF. In DNA, the CDR3 is TGTGCCAGCAGGGACAGGGTCGGTCAGCCCCAGCATTTT.

The CDR3 loop reads CASSPRAYNEQFF. DNA of the CDR3: TGCGCCAGCAGCCCCCGGGCCTACAATGAGCAGTTCTTC. The V call is TRBV5-1, the J call TRBJ2-1, with D uncertain. CDR3 length equals 13 residues. Germline V gene data show CDR1 as SGHRS and CDR2 as YFSETQ. V dropped 4 bases and J dropped 2 bases, with 7 bases sitting between them.

This chain links TRBV14 with TRBJ2-3, with D possibly matching TRBD1 (5 bases). Trimming pared 0 bases from V and 3 bases from J, leaving 16 bases between. Germline V gives CDR1 SGHDN, CDR2 FVKESK. The CDR3 runs to 17 residues. CDR3 in DNA: TGTGCCAGCAGCCAAGAAAAGGGGTGGGTGAAAACAGATACGCAGTATTTT. Protein: CASSQEKGWVKTDTQYF.

V usage is TRBV9 and J usage is TRBJ2-5; 7 bases line up with TRBD1. The junction had 10 bases not matched to a gene; V was cut back by 4 bases and J by 1 base. In germline, CDR1 is SGDLS, CDR2 YYNGEE. This CDR3 region has 16 residues. The CDR3 DNA reads TGTGCCAGCAGCCCTTGGACAGGTTTGGCCCAAGAGACCCAGTACTTC. It yields the protein CASSPWTGLAQETQYF.

The sample holds one count of this clone. This chain connects TRBV15 to TRBJ1-1; a possible D gene is TRBD1 (5 bases). Germline values: CDR1 LNHNV, CDR2 YYDKDF (reference sequence). V shed 9 bases and J shed 0 bases, with 11 bases lying between them. This CDR3 is 13 amino acids long. The CDR3 region is CATRQGLNTEAFF. CDR3 DNA: TGTGCCACTCGCCAGGGTTTGAACACTGAAGCTTTCTTT.

This clone has only one observation. This chain connects TRBV27 to TRBJ1-1; no reliable D call. Trimming took off 5 bases at V and 1 base at J, with 11 bases between the two ends. CDR1 is MNHEY, CDR2 SMNVEV, per germline (reference sequence). The CDR3 has 14 amino acids. CDR3 residues: CASSPLLWNTEAFF. DNA for the CDR3: TGTGCCAGCAGTCCTCTTCTCTGGAACACTGAAGCTTTCTTT.

The chain links TRBV5-1 to TRBJ1-5; a possible D gene is TRBD1 (6 bases). V lost 4 bases and J 5 bases, leaving 10 bases between the germline ends. Germline lookup yields CDR1 SGHRS and CDR2 YFSETQ. CDR3 length: 13 amino acids. The CDR3 nucleotides are TGCGCCAGCAGCCCGGACAGCCATCAGCCCCAGCATTTT. It is translated as CASSPDSHQPQHF.

The chain couples TRBV5-6 to TRBJ2-3; possible D gene TRBD1, 6 bases. The CDR3 is made up of 14 amino acids. The ends were cut back, 3 bases at V and 6 bases at J, with 14 bases in the middle. The germline CDR1 and CDR2 sequences are SGHDT and YYEEEE. In nucleotides, the CDR3 is TGTGCCAGCAGCTACGACAGGCGGCCGGATACGCAGTATTTT. Translation: CASSYDRRPDTQYF.

The genes are TRBV11-1 and TRBJ2-7; D is undetermined. V gave up 1 base and J gave up 3 bases, with 10 bases separating them. Per the germline V gene, CDR1 is SGHAT and CDR2 is FQDESV (reference sequence). The CDR3 totals 14 residues. CDR3 region: CASSLGGLLYEQYF. CDR3 nucleotides: TGTGCCAGCAGCTTAGGCGGCCTCCTCTACGAGCAGTACTTC.

This sequence joins TRBV19 and TRBJ1-5, with TRBD1 identical over 12 bases. The CDR3 totals 16 residues. V was clipped by 6 bases and J by 2 bases; unmatched bases: 5. CDR1 and CDR2 (germline): LNHDA, SQIVND (reference sequence). In DNA form, the CDR3 reads TGTGCCAGTAGCCCCGGGACAGGGGGCGGCAATCAGCCCCAGCATTTT. Its translation is CASSPGTGGGNQPQHF.

This sequence joins TRBV25-1 and TRBJ1-6; D ambiguous. The length of the CDR3 is 13 residues. CDR1 is MGHDK, CDR2 SYGVNS, per germline. Trimming removed 2 bases from V and 6 bases from J, with 5 bases in between. The CDR3, as DNA: TGTGCCAGCAGTGAAACAGCTAATTCACCCCTCCACTTT. It translates to CASSETANSPLHF. The full variable domain, rest sourced from reference TRBV25-1 and TRBJ1-6, is EADIYQTPRYLVIGTGKKITLECSQTMGHDKMYWYQQDPGMELHLIHYSYGVNSTEKGDLSSESTVSRIRTEHFPLTLESARPSHTSQYLCASSETANSPLHFGNGTRLTVT.

The J gene is TRBJ2-1, the V gene TRBV7-9; D possibly corresponds to TRBD1 (6 bases). Germline V lookup: CDR1 SEHNR, CDR2 FQNEAQ (reference sequence). The V end lost 5 bases, the J end lost 6 bases, and 11 bases lay between the germline ends. This CDR3 is 13 amino acids long. CDR3 in amino acids: CASSLGTPNEQFF. The CDR3 DNA reads as TGTGCCAGCAGCCTTGGGACACCCAATGAGCAGTTCTTC. Supplemented by reference TRBV7-9 and TRBJ2-1, the full variable domain reads DTGVSQNPRHKITKRGQNVTFRCDPISEHNRLYWYRQTLGQGPEFLTYFQNEAQLEKSRLLSDRFSAERPKGSFSTLEIQRTEQGDSAMYLCASSLGTPNEQFFGPGTRLTVL.

This clone was seen only a few times. The CDR3 sequence: CASSYSVVFRSPLHF. Here the CDR3 DNA reads TGTGCCAGCAGTTACTCCGTGGTTTTTCGGTCACCCCTCCACTTT. The chain has TRBV6-5 and TRBJ1-6; D gene unclear. Germline-derived CDR1 and CDR2 are MNHEY and SVGAGI. Between the trimmed V and J ends, which lost 0 bases and 10 bases, there was a span of 13 bases. This CDR3 is built from 15 residues.

The V gene is TRBV19, the J gene TRBJ1-2; D possibly corresponds to TRBD1 (5 bases). Germline V gene sequence: CDR1 LNHDA, CDR2 SQIVND (reference sequence). V was pared by 5 bases and J by 5 bases, with 15 bases between. The CDR3 spans 14 residues. The CDR3: CASSLQGTVYGYTF. For the CDR3, the DNA is TGTGCCAGTAGTCTGCAGGGAACGGTTTATGGCTACACCTTC.

CDR3 DNA sequence: TGTGCCAGCAGTTTATATCCCTGGGTAGCGGGATCCTACGAGCAGTACTTC. Its translation is CASSLYPWVAGSYEQYF. The chain joins TRBV27 to TRBJ2-7, with TRBD2 matching over 8 bases. The ends lost 1 base at V and 1 base at J; junction bases unmatched: 9. Germline loops: CDR1 MNHEY, CDR2 SMNVEV (reference sequence). The CDR3 extends over 17 amino acids.

J is TRBJ2-7 and V is TRBV7-2; D unresolved. Germline-derived CDR1 and CDR2 are SGHTA and FQGNSA. The CDR3 is made up of 14 amino acids. V lost 1 base to trimming and J lost 2 bases, with 9 bases between them. The CDR3 nucleotides are TGTGCCAGCAGCTTAGATCCAGGTCCCTACGAGCAGTACTTC. Amino acid sequence: CASSLDPGPYEQYF.

This chain connects TRBV5-1 to TRBJ1-6; 9 bases fit TRBD1. J gave up 10 bases and V 6 bases, and 8 bases lay outside the gene matches. CDR3 length: 14 residues. CDR1 is SGHRS and CDR2 is YFSETQ in the germline V gene. The chain's CDR3 is CASNSRTGESPLHF. Written as DNA, the CDR3 is TGCGCCAGCAATTCCCGGACAGGGGAATCACCCCTCCACTTT. Full variable domain (rest looked up from reference TRBV5-1 and TRBJ1-6): KAGVTQTPRYLIKTRGQQVTLSCSPISGHRSVSWYQQTPGQGLQFLFEYFSETQRNKGNFPGRFSGRQFSNSRSEMNVSTLELGDSALYLCASNSRTGESPLHFGNGTRLTVT.